The T cell receptor beta chain described here comes from a study of T cell responses to AZD1222 COVID-19 vaccine. Findings of the study overall: Baseline serostatus was positive in only a handful of AZD1222 recipients. Donors, mostly white British, included more females; clonal diversity was possibly underestimated.

Produced via immunoSEQ multiplex PCR; TCRdb's table is partial and in-frame only. The sample shows about 120,000 clones, less than 90% of them seen only once. A remark on this clone: Its target is unknown.

This receptor was identified in an adult in good health. Here the sequenced sample was peripheral blood, taken on day 0 of AZD1222 vaccination.

The DNA of the CDR3 is TGTGCCAGCAGACCTTCGGGACTAGCGGCGTCGGGGCAGTACTTC. It encodes CASRPSGLAASGQYF. The chain recombines TRBV11-2 with TRBJ2-7, with TRBD2 matching 11 bases. The V and J ends lost 6 bases and 9 bases, in that order; junction bases with no gene match: 13. The CDR3 consists of 15 residues. Germline V gene lookup returns CDR1 SGHAT and CDR2 FQNNGV. The full variable domain, rest sourced from reference TRBV11-2 and TRBJ2-7, is EAGVAQSPRYKIIEKRQSVAFWCNPISGHATLYWYQQILGQGPKLLIQFQNNGVVDDSQLPKDRFSAERLKGVDSTLKIQPAKLEDSAVYLCASRPSGLAASGQYFGPGTRLTVT.